The 8 T cell receptor beta chains listed next were all sequenced from one sample in a study of blood T cells in healthy people across ages. Alongside a J-beta primer mix, a sample-barcoded 5' primer served in a second PCR lasting roughly 7 to 12 cycles. One entry per CDR3 protein results from TCRdb running MiXCR on the 5' RACE reads. The sample lists about a million distinct CDR3 sequences; 51% were seen once. The material sequenced was blood. These receptors all come from a woman aged 60 to 75 in good health.

The chain carries TRBV6-5 and TRBJ1-2, with D possibly being TRBD1 (6 bases). V shed 4 bases and J shed 5 bases, with 17 bases lying between them. This CDR3 is built from 15 residues. Germline assignment: CDR1 MNHEY and CDR2 SVGAGI. CDR3 nucleotide sequence: TGTGCCAGCAGTTTAGGGGGGGGCGTCCATTATGGCTACACCTTC. Residues: CASSLGGGVHYGYTF.

J is TRBJ2-5 and V is TRBV4-1; 9 bases align to TRBD2. V trimming: 1 base; J trimming: 11 bases; junction bases outside the gene matches: 14. This CDR3 spans 16 amino acids. Germline loops: CDR1 MGHRA, CDR2 YSYEKL. DNA of the CDR3: TGCGCCAGCAGCCAAGGGTGGCCTAGCGGGAAAGATGAGCAGTACTTC. This sequence encodes CASSQGWPSGKDEQYF.

A single count supports this clonotype. This could be a read error, since a much larger clone is one nucleotide away. The rearrangement uses TRBV4-2 and TRBJ2-7; perhaps D is TRBD1 or TRBD2 (5 bases each). The J call may not be correct, given that the DNA end is closer to TRBJ2-1. This CDR3 spans 14 amino acids. CDR1 is LGHNA, CDR2 YNFKEQ, per germline. The CDR3 coding sequence is TGTGCCAGCAGCCCAGGGACCTCGAGCTACGAGCAGTTCTTC. It translates to CASSPGTSSYEQFF.

The chain has TRBV20-1 and TRBJ1-5; possibly TRBD1 for D (5 bases). The CDR3 consists of 15 residues. The V and J ends lost 3 bases and 2 bases respectively, with 14 bases between them. From germline, CDR1 is DFQATT and CDR2 SNEGSKA (reference sequence). CDR3 region: CSASPGGFGNQPQHF. The DNA for the CDR3 is TGCAGTGCTAGCCCCGGGGGTTTTGGCAATCAGCCCCAGCATTTT.

The gene calls are TRBV5-1 and TRBJ2-1, with 7 bases aligning to TRBD1. Germline-derived CDR1 and CDR2 are SGHRS and YFSETQ. The CDR3 is 15 amino acids. The ends lost 3 bases at V and 7 bases at J; junction bases unmatched: 10. The CDR3 DNA sequence: TGCGCCAGCAGCTCCCGTCCGACAGGGTCTAATGAGCAGTTCTTC. This sequence encodes CASSSRPTGSNEQFF.

J is TRBJ1-4 and V is TRBV27; D is possibly TRBD1 (6 bases). CDR1 and CDR2 from the germline V gene are MNHEY and SMNVEV (reference sequence). CDR3 length: 15 amino acids. V shed 5 bases and J shed 5 bases, with 15 bases lying between them. CDR3 in amino acids: CASSLNGGPNEKLFF. CDR3 DNA: TGTGCCAGCAGTCTTAATGGGGGGCCAAATGAAAAACTGTTTTTT.

The chain couples TRBV9 to TRBJ1-1, with D possibly being TRBD1 (5 bases). CDR1 is SGDLS and CDR2 is YYNGEE in the germline V gene. The V gene lost 4 bases and the J gene lost 6 bases, with 13 bases spanning the gap. The CDR3 consists of 13 residues. CDR3 coding DNA: TGTGCCAGCAGCACGACCAGGGTTTCTGAAGCTTTCTTT. Translated: CASSTTRVSEAFF.

In this sample, this clonotype turned up a few times. The chain recombines TRBV7-2 with TRBJ2-7; D is possibly TRBD1 or TRBD2 (6 bases each). Trimming removed 3 bases from V and 3 bases from J, with 12 bases in between. There are 14 residues in the CDR3. Germline-derived CDR1 and CDR2 are SGHTA and FQGNSA. The CDR3: CASSLGGGIYEQYF. CDR3 nucleotide sequence: TGTGCCAGCAGCTTGGGGGGCGGGATCTACGAGCAGTACTTC.